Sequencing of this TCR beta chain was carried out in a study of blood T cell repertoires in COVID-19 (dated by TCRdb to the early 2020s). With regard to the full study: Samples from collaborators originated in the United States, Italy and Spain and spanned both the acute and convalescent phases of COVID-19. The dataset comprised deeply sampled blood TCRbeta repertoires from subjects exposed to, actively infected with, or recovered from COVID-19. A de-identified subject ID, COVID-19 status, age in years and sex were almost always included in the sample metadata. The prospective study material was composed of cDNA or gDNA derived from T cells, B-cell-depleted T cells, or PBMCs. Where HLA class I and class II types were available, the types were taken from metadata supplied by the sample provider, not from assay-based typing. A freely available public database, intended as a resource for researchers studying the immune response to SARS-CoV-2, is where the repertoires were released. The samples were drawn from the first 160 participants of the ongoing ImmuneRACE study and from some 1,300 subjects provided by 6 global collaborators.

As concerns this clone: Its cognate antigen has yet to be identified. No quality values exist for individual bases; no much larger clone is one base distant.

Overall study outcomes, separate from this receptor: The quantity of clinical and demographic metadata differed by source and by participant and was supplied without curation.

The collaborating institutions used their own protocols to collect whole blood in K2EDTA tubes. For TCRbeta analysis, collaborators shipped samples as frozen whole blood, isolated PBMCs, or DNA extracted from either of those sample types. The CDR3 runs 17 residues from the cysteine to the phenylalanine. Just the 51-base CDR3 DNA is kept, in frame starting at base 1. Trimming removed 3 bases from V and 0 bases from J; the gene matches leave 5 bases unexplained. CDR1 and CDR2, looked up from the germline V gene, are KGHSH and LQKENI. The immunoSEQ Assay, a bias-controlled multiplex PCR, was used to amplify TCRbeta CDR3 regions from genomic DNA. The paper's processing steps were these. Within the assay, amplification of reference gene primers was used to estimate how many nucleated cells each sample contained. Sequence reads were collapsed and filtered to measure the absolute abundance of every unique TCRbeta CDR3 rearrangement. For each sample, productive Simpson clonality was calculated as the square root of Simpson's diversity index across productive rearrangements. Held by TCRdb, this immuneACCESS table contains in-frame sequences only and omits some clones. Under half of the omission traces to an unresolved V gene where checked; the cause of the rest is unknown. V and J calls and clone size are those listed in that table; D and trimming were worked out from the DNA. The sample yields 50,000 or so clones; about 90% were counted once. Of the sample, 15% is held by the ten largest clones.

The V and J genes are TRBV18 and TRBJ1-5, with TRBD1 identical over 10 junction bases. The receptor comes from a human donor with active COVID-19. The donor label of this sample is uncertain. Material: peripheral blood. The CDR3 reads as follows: CASSPTGGAYSNQPQHF. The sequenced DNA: TGTGCCAGCTCACCGACAGGGGGCGCTTATAGCAATCAGCCCCAGCATTTT.